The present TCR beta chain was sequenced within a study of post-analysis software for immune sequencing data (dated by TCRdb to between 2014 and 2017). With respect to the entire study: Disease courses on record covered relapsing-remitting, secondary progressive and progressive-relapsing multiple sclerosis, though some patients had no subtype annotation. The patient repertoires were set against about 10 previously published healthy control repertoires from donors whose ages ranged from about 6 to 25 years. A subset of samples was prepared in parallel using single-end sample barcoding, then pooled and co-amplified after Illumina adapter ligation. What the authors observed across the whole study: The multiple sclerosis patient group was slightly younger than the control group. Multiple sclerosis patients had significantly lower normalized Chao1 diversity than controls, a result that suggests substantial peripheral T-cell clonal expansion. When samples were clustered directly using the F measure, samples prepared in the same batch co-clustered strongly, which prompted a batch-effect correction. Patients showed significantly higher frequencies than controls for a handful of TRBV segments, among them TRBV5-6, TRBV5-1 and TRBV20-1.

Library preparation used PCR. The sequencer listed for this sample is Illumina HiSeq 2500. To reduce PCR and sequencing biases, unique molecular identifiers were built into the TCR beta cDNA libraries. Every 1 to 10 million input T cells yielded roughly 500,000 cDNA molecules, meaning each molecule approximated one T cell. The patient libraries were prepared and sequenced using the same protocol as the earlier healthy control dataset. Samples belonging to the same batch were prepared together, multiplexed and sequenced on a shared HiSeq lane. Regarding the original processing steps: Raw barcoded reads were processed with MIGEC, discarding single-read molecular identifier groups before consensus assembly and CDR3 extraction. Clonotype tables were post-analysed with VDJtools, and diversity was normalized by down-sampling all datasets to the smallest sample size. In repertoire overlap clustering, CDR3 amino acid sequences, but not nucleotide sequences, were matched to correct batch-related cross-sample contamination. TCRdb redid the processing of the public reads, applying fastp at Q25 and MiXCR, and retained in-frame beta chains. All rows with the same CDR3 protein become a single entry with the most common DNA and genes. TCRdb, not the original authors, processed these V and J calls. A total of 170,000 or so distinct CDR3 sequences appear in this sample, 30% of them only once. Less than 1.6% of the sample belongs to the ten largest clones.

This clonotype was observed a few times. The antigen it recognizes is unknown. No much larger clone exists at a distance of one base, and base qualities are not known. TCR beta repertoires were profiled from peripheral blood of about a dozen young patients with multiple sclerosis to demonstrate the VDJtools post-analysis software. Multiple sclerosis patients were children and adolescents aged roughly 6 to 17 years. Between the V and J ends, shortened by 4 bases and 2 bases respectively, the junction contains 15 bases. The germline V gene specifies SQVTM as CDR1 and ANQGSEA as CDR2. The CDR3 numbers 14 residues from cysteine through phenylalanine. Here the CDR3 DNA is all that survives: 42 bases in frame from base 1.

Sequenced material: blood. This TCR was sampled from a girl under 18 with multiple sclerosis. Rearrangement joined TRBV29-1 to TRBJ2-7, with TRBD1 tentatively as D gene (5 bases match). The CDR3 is CSVASRGWTYEQYF. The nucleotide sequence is TGCAGCGTTGCCTCAAGGGGTTGGACCTACGAGCAGTACTTC.